The 9 T cell receptor beta chains presented below share a single source sample, sequenced in a study of follicular helper T cells after annual influenza vaccination. Using immunoSEQ multiplex PCR, the repertoire was profiled, and TCRdb retains in-frame clones only, with some absent. The table has 27,000 or so clones, more than 80% seen once. The time point was: 2014-2015 season, pre-vaccination. The sequencing here drew on CXCR5+ CD38- circulating T follicular helper cells from blood, taken on the day of influenza vaccination. Sample subset: circulating Tfh, non-naive CD4+CXCR5+PD-1+ (ICOS+CD38+ or ICOS-CD38-). All receptors come from an adult who received the influenza vaccine.

The V gene is TRBV2, the J gene TRBJ1-2; no definite D call. Germline CDR1 SNHLY, CDR2 FYNNEI. V shed 5 bases and J shed 10 bases, with 17 bases lying between them. CDR3 length: 13 residues. Here the CDR3 DNA reads TGTGCCAGCAGTTTATCCCCTATCGCCCCCTACACCTTC. Translated, it gives CASSLSPIAPYTF.

This clone was recorded a few times. The V and J genes are TRBV6-1 and TRBJ2-2; 8 nucleotides match TRBD2. With V trimmed by 4 bases and J by 7 bases, 11 bases remained unmatched. The V gene's germline CDR1 is MNHNS and CDR2 SASEGT. The CDR3 loop spans 16 amino acids. The CDR3 region has the DNA TGTGCCAGCAGTGTTCCGAAGCGGGAGCCGGTCGGGGAGCTGTTTTTT. Amino acid sequence: CASSVPKREPVGELFF.

In its sample, this clone was seen a few times. This chain uses TRBV19 with TRBJ2-7, with D possibly being TRBD1 (8 bases). Trimming left V 4 bases short and J 3 bases short, with 13 bases between. Germline values: CDR1 LNHDA, CDR2 SQIVND (reference sequence). CDR3 length equals 14 residues. For the CDR3, the DNA is TGTGCCAGTAGTAACAGGGGGGGATTCTACGAGCAGTACTTC. Its protein product is CASSNRGGFYEQYF.

This clone was found once. V and J are TRBV5-1 and TRBJ2-1, with a weak D call TRBD2 (5 bases). V was shortened by 0 bases and J by 0 bases, with 10 bases between the two germline ends. In germline, CDR1 is SGHRS, CDR2 YFSETQ. This CDR3 comprises 16 residues. This CDR3 reads CASSLALSGSYNEQFF. CDR3 in DNA: TGCGCCAGCAGCTTGGCCCTAAGCGGCTCCTACAATGAGCAGTTCTTC.

The chain combines TRBV5-6 with TRBJ2-3; 10 bases align to TRBD1. Germline loops: CDR1 SGHDT, CDR2 YYEEEE. The CDR3 is 15 amino acids. V lost 6 bases, J lost 0 bases, and 4 bases stayed unmatched. CDR3 sequence: CASTQGQGSTDTQYF. The CDR3 DNA follows: TGTGCCAGCACCCAGGGACAGGGGAGCACAGATACGCAGTATTTT.

This chain joins TRBV11-2 and TRBJ1-1; D might be TRBD1 (5 bases). Per the germline V gene, CDR1 is SGHAT and CDR2 is FQNNGV. Trimming left V 5 bases short and J 11 bases short, with 18 bases between. The CDR3 extends over 13 amino acids. The CDR3 sequence: CASSPYPQGLAFF. In DNA form, the CDR3 reads TGTGCCAGCAGCCCCTACCCGCAGGGATTGGCTTTCTTT.

The chain combines TRBV28 with TRBJ2-3, with D perhaps TRBD1 (5 bases). V lost 6 bases, J lost 3 bases, and 16 bases lay in between. The CDR3 is made up of 15 amino acids. Germline CDR1 and CDR2: MDHEN and SYDVKM. CDR3 in amino acids: CASSPRTQGTDTQYF. CDR3 nucleotide sequence: TGTGCCAGCAGCCCACGCACCCAGGGTACAGATACGCAGTATTTT.

V and J are TRBV6-1 and TRBJ2-3; 9 nucleotides align to TRBD1. The CDR3 length is 14 residues. V shed 5 bases and J 3 bases; nucleotides not matched to a gene: 3. Looked up from germline, CDR1 is MNHNS and CDR2 is SASEGT. The CDR3 DNA reads as TGTGCCAGCAGTCGGGACAGGGTAACAGATACGCAGTATTTT. Its protein product is CASSRDRVTDTQYF.

The chain employs TRBV5-1 and TRBJ2-7, with D perhaps matching TRBD1 (5 bases). CDR1 is SGHRS, CDR2 YFSETQ, per germline. The CDR3 totals 12 residues. With 5 bases removed from V and 0 bases from J, the gap between germline ends came to 6 bases. DNA of the CDR3: TGCGCCAGCAGGGACAACTCCTACGAGCAGTACTTC. This translates into CASRDNSYEQYF.